The 10 T cell receptor beta chains listed next were all sequenced from one sample in a study of CD8+ T cells in alopecia areata. cDNA prepared by RNA extraction and subsequent reverse transcription served as the template for sequencing. TCRdb's table, derived via immunoSEQ multiplex PCR, lists solely in-frame clones and lacks some. Among 110,000 to 150,000 clones listed, roughly three fifths were seen once. The sequenced sample was CD4+ T cells sorted from blood, obtained at week 0. The receptors originated from a human donor with alopecia areata.

The chain joins TRBV27 to TRBJ2-7; D is undetermined. The CDR3 length is 13 residues. The V and J ends lost 6 bases and 0 bases respectively, with 9 bases between them. Germline loops: CDR1 MNHEY, CDR2 SMNVEV (reference sequence). CDR3 sequence: CASRPRGSYEQYF. CDR3 coding DNA: TGTGCCAGCAGGCCCCGCGGCTCCTACGAGCAGTACTTC.

This clone was seen a few times. The chain is built from TRBV6-1 and TRBJ1-5, with 8 bases identical to TRBD1. This CDR3 region has 14 residues. Germline trimming cut 6 bases from V and 2 bases from J; bases unmatched to any gene: 3. CDR1 and CDR2 (germline): MNHNS, SASEGT. The CDR3 DNA is TGTGCCAGCAGCCCGACAGGGGGCAATCAGCCCCAGCATTTT. Amino acids: CASSPTGGNQPQHF.

The chain combines TRBV10-3 with TRBJ2-7, with D maybe TRBD1 (6 bases). CDR1 is ENHRY, CDR2 SYGVKD, per germline. Trimming shortened V by 6 bases and J by 0 bases, and 15 bases separated the two germline ends. The CDR3 has 15 amino acids. The CDR3 region has the DNA TGTGCCATCAGCAGCCTGGACAGACGCTCCTACGAGCAGTACTTC. It translates to CAISSLDRRSYEQYF.

The chain combines TRBV4-2 with TRBJ2-5, with a tentative D call TRBD2 (5 bases). The CDR3 sequence is 14 residues long. Trimming cost V 0 bases and J 5 bases, with 10 bases left between them. Germline lookup yields CDR1 LGHNA and CDR2 YNFKEQ. The CDR3 sequence is CASSQDTRGETQYF. In DNA form, the CDR3 reads TGTGCCAGCAGCCAAGATACCAGAGGGGAGACCCAGTACTTC.

The chain is built from TRBV4-3 and TRBJ2-1; 8 bases map to TRBD2. The CDR3 totals 16 residues. The junction had 5 bases not matched to a gene; V was cut back by 1 base and J by 3 bases. Germline V lookup: CDR1 LGHNA, CDR2 YSLEER. CDR3 bases: TGCGCCAGCAGCCAAGTGGGGCTAGCGGGCTACAATGAGCAGTTCTTC. Translating gives CASSQVGLAGYNEQFF.

This clone was counted a few times. The same CDR3 also results from other DNA sequences found in this sample. This chain links TRBV29-1 with TRBJ1-1, with D maybe TRBD1 (6 bases). V dropped 6 bases and J dropped 0 bases, with 11 bases sitting between them. The length of the CDR3 is 13 residues. The V gene's germline CDR1 is SQVTM and CDR2 ANQGSEA. The DNA for the CDR3 is TGCAGCGTCGTCGGACAGATGAACACTGAAGCTTTCTTT. Protein product: CSVVGQMNTEAFF.

V and J are TRBV10-2 and TRBJ2-3, with D perhaps TRBD1 (5 bases). Germline V gene sequence: CDR1 WSHSY, CDR2 SAAADI. V lost 4 bases, J lost 8 bases, and 16 bases lay in between. The CDR3 runs 14 residues. CDR3 DNA: TGCGCCAGCAGTGCGGCTCAGGGCGGCGGTACGCAGTATTTT. It is translated as CASSAAQGGGTQYF.

This chain joins TRBV7-2 and TRBJ2-5; 9 bases match TRBD2. CDR1 is SGHTA, CDR2 FQGNSA, per germline. With 3 bases clipped from V and 5 bases from J, the junction kept 4 bases outside the gene matches. CDR3 length: 14 amino acids. The CDR3 DNA is TGTGCCAGCAGCTTGTCTAGCGGGGTGGAGACCCAGTACTTC. Amino acids: CASSLSSGVETQYF. Looking up the rest from reference TRBV7-2 and TRBJ2-5 gives the full variable domain: GAGVSQSPSNKVTEKGKDVELRCDPISGHTALYWYRQSLGQGLEFLIYFQGNSAPDKSGLPSDRFSAERTGGSVSTLTIQRTQQEDSAVYLCASSLSSGVETQYFGPGTRLLVL.

V is TRBV7-9 and J is TRBJ1-2; perhaps TRBD1 as D (5 bases). Trimming left V 7 bases short and J 7 bases short, with 13 bases between. Germline assignment: CDR1 SEHNR and CDR2 FQNEAQ (reference sequence). The CDR3 extends over 12 amino acids. In DNA form, the CDR3 reads TGTGCCAGCACCCTACCGGGGGGTGGCTACACCTTC. Its protein is CASTLPGGGYTF.

V is TRBV7-9 and J is TRBJ2-1; 9 positions agree with TRBD1. V was clipped by 1 base and J by 14 bases; unmatched bases: 6. The CDR3 consists of 13 residues. The V gene's germline CDR1 is SEHNR and CDR2 FQNEAQ (reference sequence). CDR3 region: CASSLELGQGEFF. The CDR3, as DNA: TGTGCCAGCAGCTTAGAATTGGGACAGGGCGAGTTCTTC.